A single sample gave rise to the 19 T cell receptor beta chains below, sequenced in a study of memory CD4+ T cells and cytomegalovirus serostatus. The sort gate was single viable CD3+CD4+CD8-CD45RO+ cells for memory CD4+ T cells. Profiling relied on immunoSEQ multiplex PCR, and the TCRdb table lists in-frame clones only, not all of them. Of about 42,000 clones in the sample, around 80% were seen once. Sequenced material: memory CD4+ T cells from blood. The receptors stem from an adult in good health and CMV-seronegative.

The chain couples TRBV5-1 to TRBJ2-7; D not resolved. Trimming took 4 bases from V and 0 from J, leaving 8 bases between them. The CDR3 runs to 13 residues. Germline V lookup: CDR1 SGHRS, CDR2 YFSETQ. CDR3 sequence reads: CASSGGVSYEQYF. The CDR3 DNA reads TGCGCCAGCAGCGGTGGAGTCTCCTACGAGCAGTACTTC.

This clone was found a few times. The chain uses TRBV2 and TRBJ1-5; D not certain. The CDR3 length is 13 residues. Germline V CDR1 and CDR2: SNHLY, FYNNEI. The germline V and J ends were trimmed by 6 bases and 0 bases, with 6 bases remaining between them. CDR3: CASRDYSNQPQHF. The CDR3 nucleotides are TGTGCCAGCAGGGATTATAGCAATCAGCCCCAGCATTTT. Using reference TRBV2 and TRBJ1-5 for the parts outside the CDR3, the full variable domain is EPEVTQTPSHQVTQMGQEVILRCVPISNHLYFYWYRQILGQKVEFLVSFYNNEISEKSEIFDDQFSVERPDGSNFTLKIRSTKLEDSAMYFCASRDYSNQPQHFGDGTRLSIL.

V is TRBV6-6 and J is TRBJ1-6, with a weak D call TRBD1 (6 bases). Trimming cost V 5 bases and J 10 bases, with 15 bases left between them. This CDR3 contains 14 residues. Germline-derived CDR1 and CDR2 are MNHNY and SVGAGI (reference sequence). The CDR3 DNA reads as TGTGCCAGCAGTAGGGGAGGGGGTTGGTCACCCCTCCACTTT. This encodes CASSRGGGWSPLHF.

V gene TRBV7-9 combines with J gene TRBJ2-7, with 9 bases identical to TRBD2. This CDR3 has 15 residues. Germline CDR1 and CDR2: SEHNR and FQNEAQ (reference sequence). V lost 1 base and J lost 7; bases outside the gene matches: 8. CDR3 sequence reads: CASSLDGGGAKEQYF. The CDR3 DNA reads as TGTGCCAGCAGCTTAGATGGCGGGGGGGCAAAGGAGCAGTACTTC.

V and J are TRBV14 and TRBJ1-1; D ambiguous. The CDR3 is 13 amino acids. V was trimmed by 1 base and J by 3 bases, leaving 6 bases between them. Looked up from germline, CDR1 is SGHDN and CDR2 is FVKESK. The CDR3: CASSQAFYTEAFF. The CDR3 nucleotides are TGTGCCAGCAGCCAAGCCTTCTACACTGAAGCTTTCTTT.

The genes are TRBV28 and TRBJ2-2; no firm D call. The CDR3 is 15 amino acids. The germline CDR1 and CDR2 sequences are MDHEN and SYDVKM. V was trimmed by 2 bases and J by 7 bases, leaving 14 bases between them. The CDR3 nucleotides read TGTGCCAGCAGTTTACGGCGACCTTCGGGCGGGGAGCTGTTTTTT. Amino acids: CASSLRRPSGGELFF.

On this clone itself: Mismatch with germline at one junction end may stem from a read error. This chain joins TRBV9 and TRBJ1-2; possibly TRBD1 for D (5 bases). The germline V gene encodes CDR1 SGDLS and CDR2 YYNGEE. The CDR3 extends over 11 amino acids. The chain's CDR3 is CASSDLGRVAF. Here the CDR3 DNA reads TGTGCCAGCAGCGATTTGGGACGGGTGGCCTTC.

The V call is TRBV11-2, the J call TRBJ1-2; D gene ambiguous. CDR1 and CDR2 (germline): SGHAT, FQNNGV. The length of the CDR3 is 12 residues. V lost 4 bases, J lost 7 bases, and 10 bases lay in between. The CDR3 reads CASSSTGVGYTF. The CDR3 region has the DNA TGTGCCAGCAGCTCAACCGGGGTTGGCTACACCTTC. Complete variable domain (other parts from reference TRBV11-2 and TRBJ1-2): EAGVAQSPRYKIIEKRQSVAFWCNPISGHATLYWYQQILGQGPKLLIQFQNNGVVDDSQLPKDRFSAERLKGVDSTLKIQPAKLEDSAVYLCASSSTGVGYTFGSGTRLTVV.

The J gene is TRBJ1-1, the V gene TRBV5-1; D possibly corresponds to TRBD1 (5 bases). Trimming stripped 1 base from V and 10 bases from J, with 20 bases between. From germline, CDR1 is SGHRS and CDR2 YFSETQ. This CDR3 spans 15 amino acids. DNA for the CDR3: TGCGCCAGCAGCTTGTTAGGGGCACGGCAGGATTTAGCTTTCTTT. Amino acids: CASSLLGARQDLAFF.

The chain combines TRBV5-8 with TRBJ2-3, with 10 nucleotides matching TRBD2. The length of the CDR3 is 16 residues. V dropped 4 bases and J dropped 0; count of bases not matched to a gene: 5. Germline values: CDR1 SGHTS, CDR2 YDEGEE. This CDR3 is CASSLGAGGSTDTQYF. The CDR3 coding sequence is TGTGCCAGCAGCCTAGGAGCGGGGGGGAGCACAGATACGCAGTATTTT. Looking up the rest from reference TRBV5-8 and TRBJ2-3 gives the full variable domain: EAGVTQSPTHLIKTRGQQATLRCSPISGHTSVYWYQQALGLGLQFLLWYDEGEERNRGNFPPRFSGRQFPNYSSELNVNALELEDSALYLCASSLGAGGSTDTQYFGPGTRLTVL.

The chain has TRBV6-1 and TRBJ1-6; no clear D gene. V was pared by 4 bases and J by 8 bases, with 15 bases between. The V gene's germline CDR1 is MNHNS and CDR2 SASEGT. The CDR3 consists of 15 residues. CDR3 sequence (DNA): TGTGCCAGCAGTGGAGGGAGATTGCTTGATTCACCCCTCCACTTT. Protein product: CASSGGRLLDSPLHF.

The chain employs TRBV5-1 and TRBJ1-6; tentatively, D is TRBD1 (5 bases). This CDR3 region has 15 residues. Germline V lookup: CDR1 SGHRS, CDR2 YFSETQ. V was shortened by 0 bases and J by 7 bases, with 11 bases between the two germline ends. For the CDR3, the DNA is TGCGCCAGCAGCTTGGAGTCAGGGCGCAATTCACCCCTCCACTTT. It specifies CASSLESGRNSPLHF.

V usage is TRBV19 and J usage is TRBJ2-5; the D is unclear. Trimming took off 3 bases at V and 2 bases at J, with 10 bases between the two ends. The V gene's germline CDR1 is LNHDA and CDR2 SQIVND (reference sequence). The CDR3 length is 14 residues. CDR3 nucleotides: TGTGCCAGTAGTATCGGCCCGACGCAAGAGACCCAGTACTTC. Residues: CASSIGPTQETQYF.

V gene TRBV7-2 combines with J gene TRBJ1-1; no definite D call. Germline V gene lookup returns CDR1 SGHTA and CDR2 FQGNSA. The CDR3 extends over 15 amino acids. V shed 5 bases and J shed 0 bases, with 13 bases lying between them. The CDR3 spells CASSVSVTMNTEAFF. DNA of the CDR3: TGTGCCAGCAGCGTCAGCGTTACCATGAACACTGAAGCTTTCTTT.

This clone has just one count. V is TRBV5-1 and J is TRBJ2-5, with D tentatively TRBD2 (6 bases). Between the trimmed V and J ends, which lost 4 bases and 3 bases, there was a span of 10 bases. CDR3 length: 13 amino acids. Germline V gives CDR1 SGHRS, CDR2 YFSETQ. CDR3 sequence (DNA): TGCGCCAGCAGCAGACGGGAGAAAGAGACCCAGTACTTC. It specifies CASSRREKETQYF.

This chain links TRBV5-8 with TRBJ2-7, with a possible D match to TRBD1 (6 bases). This CDR3 spans 14 amino acids. Germline CDR1 is SGHTS and CDR2 is YDEGEE. The germline V and J ends were trimmed by 0 bases and 4 bases, with 11 bases remaining between them. CDR3 sequence (DNA): TGTGCCAGCAGCTTGGCCCAGGGGAGATACGAGCAGTACTTC. Protein product: CASSLAQGRYEQYF.

The chain joins TRBV6-5 to TRBJ2-3, with 12 nucleotides matching TRBD2. The CDR3 covers 16 residues. V lost 4 bases to trimming and J lost 1 base; unmatched junction nucleotides: 3. Looked up from germline, CDR1 is MNHEY and CDR2 is SVGAGI. CDR3 in amino acids: CASSFRLAGGTDTQYF. The CDR3, as DNA: TGTGCCAGCAGTTTCCGACTAGCGGGGGGCACAGATACGCAGTATTTT.

This chain joins TRBV27 and TRBJ1-3, with TRBD1 as a possible D gene (6 bases). Germline V lookup: CDR1 MNHEY, CDR2 SMNVEV (reference sequence). Trimming stripped 5 bases from V and 0 bases from J, with 11 bases between. The CDR3 totals 15 residues. The CDR3 loop is CASSPQGLSGNTIYF. CDR3 nucleotide sequence: TGTGCCAGCAGTCCACAGGGACTCTCTGGAAACACCATATATTTT.

This sequence joins TRBV5-5 and TRBJ2-1; 7 nucleotides match TRBD1. The CDR3 has 15 amino acids. V gave up 4 bases and J gave up 1 base; unmatched junction bases: 5. CDR1 is SGHKS, CDR2 YYEKEE, per germline (reference sequence). The CDR3 sequence: CASSVGQQSYNEQFF. As DNA, the CDR3 is TGTGCCAGCAGCGTGGGACAGCAATCCTACAATGAGCAGTTCTTC.